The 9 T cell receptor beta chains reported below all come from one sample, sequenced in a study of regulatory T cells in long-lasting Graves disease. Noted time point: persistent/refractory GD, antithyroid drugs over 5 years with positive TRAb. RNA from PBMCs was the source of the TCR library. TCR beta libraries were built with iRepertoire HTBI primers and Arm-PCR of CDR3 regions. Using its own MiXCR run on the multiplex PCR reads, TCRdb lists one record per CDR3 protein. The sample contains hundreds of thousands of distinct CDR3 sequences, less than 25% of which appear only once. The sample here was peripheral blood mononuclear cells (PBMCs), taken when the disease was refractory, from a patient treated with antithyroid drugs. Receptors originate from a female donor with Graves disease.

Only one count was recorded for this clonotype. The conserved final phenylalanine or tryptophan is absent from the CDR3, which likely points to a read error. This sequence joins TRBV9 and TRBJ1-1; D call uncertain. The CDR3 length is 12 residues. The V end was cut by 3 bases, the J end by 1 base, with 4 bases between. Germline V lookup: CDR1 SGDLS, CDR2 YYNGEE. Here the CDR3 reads CASSGGNTEAFL. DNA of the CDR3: TGTGCCAGCAGCGGCGGGAACACTGAAGCTTTCCTT.

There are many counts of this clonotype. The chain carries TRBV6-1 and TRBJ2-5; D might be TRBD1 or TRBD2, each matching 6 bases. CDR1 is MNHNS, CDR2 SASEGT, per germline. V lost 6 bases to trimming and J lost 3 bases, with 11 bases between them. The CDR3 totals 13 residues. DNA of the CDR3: TGTGCCAGCAGGCCCGGGGGCAAAGAGACCCAGTACTTC. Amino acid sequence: CASRPGGKETQYF.

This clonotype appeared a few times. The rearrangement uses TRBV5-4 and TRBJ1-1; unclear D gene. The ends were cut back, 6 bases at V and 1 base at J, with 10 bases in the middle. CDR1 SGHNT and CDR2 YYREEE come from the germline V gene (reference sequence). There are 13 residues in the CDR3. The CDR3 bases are TGTGCCAGCACCTCTTTTGGGAACACTGAAGCTTTCTTT. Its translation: CASTSFGNTEAFF.

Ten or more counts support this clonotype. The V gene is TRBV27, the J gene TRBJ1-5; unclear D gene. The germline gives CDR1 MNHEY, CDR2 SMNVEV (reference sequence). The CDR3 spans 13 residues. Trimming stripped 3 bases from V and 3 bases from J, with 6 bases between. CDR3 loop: CASSLYINQPQHF. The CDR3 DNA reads TGTGCCAGCAGTTTGTACATCAATCAGCCCCAGCATTTT.

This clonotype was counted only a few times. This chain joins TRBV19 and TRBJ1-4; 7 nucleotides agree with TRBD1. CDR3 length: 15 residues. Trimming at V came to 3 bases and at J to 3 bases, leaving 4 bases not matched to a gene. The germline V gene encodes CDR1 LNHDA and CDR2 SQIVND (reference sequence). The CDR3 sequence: CASSIGDSPNEKLFF. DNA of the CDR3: TGTGCCAGTAGTATCGGGGACAGCCCTAATGAAAAACTGTTTTTT.

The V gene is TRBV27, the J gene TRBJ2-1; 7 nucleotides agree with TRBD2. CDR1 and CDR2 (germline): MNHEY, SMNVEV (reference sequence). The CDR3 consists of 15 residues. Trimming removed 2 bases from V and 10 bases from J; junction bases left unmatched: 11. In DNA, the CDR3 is TGTGCCAGCAGTTTAGGGCCTAGCGGACTAAACGAGCAGTTCTTC. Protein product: CASSLGPSGLNEQFF.

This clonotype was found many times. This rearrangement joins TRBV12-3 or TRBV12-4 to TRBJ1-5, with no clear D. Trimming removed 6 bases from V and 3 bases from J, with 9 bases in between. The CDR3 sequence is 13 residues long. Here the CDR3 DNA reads TGTGCCAGCAGACGCGCCCACAATCAGCCCCAGCATTTT. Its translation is CASRRAHNQPQHF.

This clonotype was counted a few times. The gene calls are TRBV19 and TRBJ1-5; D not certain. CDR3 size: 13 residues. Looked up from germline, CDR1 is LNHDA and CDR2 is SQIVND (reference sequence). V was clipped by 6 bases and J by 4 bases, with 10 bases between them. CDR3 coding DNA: TGTGCCAGTAGCCGGGGAGTGAATCAGCCCCAGCATTTT. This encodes CASSRGVNQPQHF.

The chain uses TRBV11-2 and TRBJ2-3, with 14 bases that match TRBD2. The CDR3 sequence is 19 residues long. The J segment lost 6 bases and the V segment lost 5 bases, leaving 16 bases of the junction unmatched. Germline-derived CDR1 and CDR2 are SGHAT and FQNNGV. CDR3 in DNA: TGTGCCAGCAGCCCCCCCGACCTGACTAGCGGGAGGGCCGGCGATACGCAGTATTTT. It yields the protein CASSPPDLTSGRAGDTQYF.